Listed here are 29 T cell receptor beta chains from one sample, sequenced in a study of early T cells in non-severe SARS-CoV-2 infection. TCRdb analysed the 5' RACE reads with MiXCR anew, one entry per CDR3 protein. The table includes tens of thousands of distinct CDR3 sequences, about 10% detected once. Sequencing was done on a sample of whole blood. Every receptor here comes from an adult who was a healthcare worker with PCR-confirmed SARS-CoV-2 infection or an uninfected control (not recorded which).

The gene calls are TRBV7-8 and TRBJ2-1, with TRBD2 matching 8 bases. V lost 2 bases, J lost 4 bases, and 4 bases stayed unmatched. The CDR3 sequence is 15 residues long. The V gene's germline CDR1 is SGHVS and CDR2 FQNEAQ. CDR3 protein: CASSLTAGGYNEQFF. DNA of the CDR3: TGTGCCAGCAGCTTAACGGCGGGAGGTTACAATGAGCAGTTCTTC.

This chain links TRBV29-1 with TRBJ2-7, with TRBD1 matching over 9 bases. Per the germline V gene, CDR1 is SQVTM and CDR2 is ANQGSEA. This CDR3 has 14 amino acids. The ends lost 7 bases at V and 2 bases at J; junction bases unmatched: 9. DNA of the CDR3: TGCAGCGCTACTAACAGGGGGCTCACCTACGAGCAGTACTTC. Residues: CSATNRGLTYEQYF.

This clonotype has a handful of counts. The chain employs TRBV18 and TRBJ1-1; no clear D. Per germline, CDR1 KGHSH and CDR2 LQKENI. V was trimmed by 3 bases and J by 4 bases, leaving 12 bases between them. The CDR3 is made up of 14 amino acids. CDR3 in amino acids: CASSPGVWGTEAFF. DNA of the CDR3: TGTGCCAGCTCACCGGGAGTTTGGGGCACTGAAGCTTTCTTT.

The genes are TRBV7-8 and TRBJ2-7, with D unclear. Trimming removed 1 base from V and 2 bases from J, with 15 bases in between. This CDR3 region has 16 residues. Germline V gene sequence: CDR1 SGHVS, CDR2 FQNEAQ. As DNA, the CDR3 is TGTGCCAGCAGCTTAGTTACCGGGCCCCCCCCCTACGAGCAGTACTTC. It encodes CASSLVTGPPPYEQYF.

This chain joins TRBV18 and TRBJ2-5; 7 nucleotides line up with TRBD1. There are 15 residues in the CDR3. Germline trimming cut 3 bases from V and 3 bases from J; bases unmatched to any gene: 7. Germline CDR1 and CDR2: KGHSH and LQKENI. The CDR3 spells CASSPTTGSKETQYF. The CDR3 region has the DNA TGTGCCAGCTCACCGACGACAGGGAGCAAAGAGACCCAGTACTTC.

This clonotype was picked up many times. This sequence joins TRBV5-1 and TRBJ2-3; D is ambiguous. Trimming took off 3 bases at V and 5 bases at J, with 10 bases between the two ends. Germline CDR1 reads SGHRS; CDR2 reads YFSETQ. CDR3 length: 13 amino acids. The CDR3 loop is CASSSGAIDTQYF. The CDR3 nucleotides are TGCGCCAGCAGCTCAGGAGCGATAGATACGCAGTATTTT.

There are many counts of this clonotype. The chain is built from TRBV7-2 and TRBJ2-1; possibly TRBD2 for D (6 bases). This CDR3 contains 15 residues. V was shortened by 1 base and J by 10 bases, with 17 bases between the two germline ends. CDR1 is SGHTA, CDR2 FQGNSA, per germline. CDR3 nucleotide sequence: TGTGCCAGCAGCTTAGTTCCCGGCACTAGCTCGGAGCAGTTCTTC. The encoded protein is CASSLVPGTSSEQFF.

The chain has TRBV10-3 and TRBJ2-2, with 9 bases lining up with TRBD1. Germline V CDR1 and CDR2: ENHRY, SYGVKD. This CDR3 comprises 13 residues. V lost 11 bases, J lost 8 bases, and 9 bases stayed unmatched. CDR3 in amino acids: CASHPDRGGELFF. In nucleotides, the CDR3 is TGTGCCTCACACCCCGACAGGGGGGGGGAGCTGTTTTTT.

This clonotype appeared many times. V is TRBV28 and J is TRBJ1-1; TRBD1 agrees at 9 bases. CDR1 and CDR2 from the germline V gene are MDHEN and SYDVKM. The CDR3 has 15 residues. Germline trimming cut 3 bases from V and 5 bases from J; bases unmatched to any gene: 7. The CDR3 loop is CASSLTGGLRTEAFF. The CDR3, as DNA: TGTGCCAGCAGTTTGACAGGGGGGTTGAGAACTGAAGCTTTCTTT. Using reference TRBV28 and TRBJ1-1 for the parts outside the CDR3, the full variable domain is DVKVTQSSRYLVKRTGEKVFLECVQDMDHENMFWYRQDPGLGLRLIYFSYDVKMKEKGDIPEGYSVSREKKERFSLILESASTNQTSMYLCASSLTGGLRTEAFFGQGTRLTVV.

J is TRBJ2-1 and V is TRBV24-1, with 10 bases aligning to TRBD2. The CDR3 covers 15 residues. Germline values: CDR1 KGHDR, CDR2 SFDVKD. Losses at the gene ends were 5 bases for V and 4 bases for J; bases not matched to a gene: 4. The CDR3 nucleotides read TGTGCCACCAGTGGCGGACTAGCGGATTACAATGAGCAGTTCTTC. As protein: CATSGGLADYNEQFF.

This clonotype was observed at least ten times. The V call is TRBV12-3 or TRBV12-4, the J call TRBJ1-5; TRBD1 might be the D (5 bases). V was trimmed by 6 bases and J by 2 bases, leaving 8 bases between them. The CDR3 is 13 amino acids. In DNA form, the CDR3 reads TGTGCCAGCAGAAAGACAGGCAATCAGCCCCAGCATTTT. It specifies CASRKTGNQPQHF.

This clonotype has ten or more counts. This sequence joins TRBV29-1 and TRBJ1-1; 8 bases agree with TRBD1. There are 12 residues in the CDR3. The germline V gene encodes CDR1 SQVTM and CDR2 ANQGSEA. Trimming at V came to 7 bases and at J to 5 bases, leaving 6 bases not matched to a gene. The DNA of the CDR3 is TGCAGCGGCAGACAGGGGAGGACTGAAGCTTTCTTT. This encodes CSGRQGRTEAFF.

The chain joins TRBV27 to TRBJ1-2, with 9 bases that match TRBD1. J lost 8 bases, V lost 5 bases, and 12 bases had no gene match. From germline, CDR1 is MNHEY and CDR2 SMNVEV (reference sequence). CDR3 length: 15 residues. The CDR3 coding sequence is TGTGCCAGCAGTCTGCTGGGACAGGGCGCGCGGGGCTACACCTTC. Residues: CASSLLGQGARGYTF.

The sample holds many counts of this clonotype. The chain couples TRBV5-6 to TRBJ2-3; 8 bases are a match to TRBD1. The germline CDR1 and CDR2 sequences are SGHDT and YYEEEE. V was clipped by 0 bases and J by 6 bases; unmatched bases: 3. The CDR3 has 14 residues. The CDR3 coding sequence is TGTGCCAGCAGCTTGGGACAGGGGATTGATACGCAGTATTTT. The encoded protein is CASSLGQGIDTQYF.

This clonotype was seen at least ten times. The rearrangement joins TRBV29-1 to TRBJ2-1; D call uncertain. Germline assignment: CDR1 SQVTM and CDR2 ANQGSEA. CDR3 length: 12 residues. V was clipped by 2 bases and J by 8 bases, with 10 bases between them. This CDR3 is CSVEPDPDEQFF. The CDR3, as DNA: TGCAGCGTTGAACCGGACCCGGATGAGCAGTTCTTC.

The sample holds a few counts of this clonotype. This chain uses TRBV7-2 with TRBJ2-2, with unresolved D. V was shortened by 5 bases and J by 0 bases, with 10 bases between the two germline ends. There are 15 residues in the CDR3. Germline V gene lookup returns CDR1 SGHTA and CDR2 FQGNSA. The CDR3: CASSPSVSNTGELFF. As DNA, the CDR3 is TGTGCCAGCAGCCCCAGCGTTTCGAACACCGGGGAGCTGTTTTTT.

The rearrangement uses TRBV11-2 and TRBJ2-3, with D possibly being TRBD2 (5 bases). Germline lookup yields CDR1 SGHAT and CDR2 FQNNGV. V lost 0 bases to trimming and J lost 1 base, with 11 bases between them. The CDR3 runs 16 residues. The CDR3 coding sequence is TGTGCCAGCAGCTTAGATCGGGGAACCCGCACAGATACGCAGTATTTT. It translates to CASSLDRGTRTDTQYF.

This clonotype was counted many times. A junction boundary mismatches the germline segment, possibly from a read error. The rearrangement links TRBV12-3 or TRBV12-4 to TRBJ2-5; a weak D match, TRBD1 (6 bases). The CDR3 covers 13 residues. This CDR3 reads CASSSRQEEPQYF. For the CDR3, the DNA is TGTGCCAGCAGTTCCAGACAGGAAGAGCCCCAGTACTTC.

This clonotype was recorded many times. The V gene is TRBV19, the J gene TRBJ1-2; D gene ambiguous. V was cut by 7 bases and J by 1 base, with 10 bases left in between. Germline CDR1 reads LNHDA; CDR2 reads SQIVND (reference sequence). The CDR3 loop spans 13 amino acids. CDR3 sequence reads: CASNFANNYGYTF. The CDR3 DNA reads TGTGCCAGTAACTTTGCAAATAACTATGGCTACACCTTC.

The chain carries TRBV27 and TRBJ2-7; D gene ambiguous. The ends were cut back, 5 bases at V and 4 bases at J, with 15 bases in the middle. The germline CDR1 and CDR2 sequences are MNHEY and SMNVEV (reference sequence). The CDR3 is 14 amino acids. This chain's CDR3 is CASSPAGRSYEQYF. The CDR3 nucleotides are TGTGCCAGCAGTCCGGCCGGGCGTTCATACGAGCAGTACTTC.

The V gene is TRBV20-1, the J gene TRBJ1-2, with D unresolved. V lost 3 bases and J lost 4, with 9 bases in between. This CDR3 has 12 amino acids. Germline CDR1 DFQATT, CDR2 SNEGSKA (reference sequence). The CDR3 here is CSARKVGYGYTF. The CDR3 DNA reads TGCAGTGCTAGGAAGGTTGGCTATGGCTACACCTTC.

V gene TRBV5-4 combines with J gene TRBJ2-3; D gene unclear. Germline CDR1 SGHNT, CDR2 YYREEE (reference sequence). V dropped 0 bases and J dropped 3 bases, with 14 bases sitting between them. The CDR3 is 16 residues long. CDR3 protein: CASSLGGVVATDTQYF. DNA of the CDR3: TGTGCCAGCAGCTTGGGTGGGGTGGTAGCAACAGATACGCAGTATTTT.

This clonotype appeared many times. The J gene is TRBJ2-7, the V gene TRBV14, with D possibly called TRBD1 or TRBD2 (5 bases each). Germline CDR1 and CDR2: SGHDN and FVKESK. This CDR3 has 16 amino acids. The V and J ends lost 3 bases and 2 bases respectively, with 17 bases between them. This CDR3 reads CASSHLMGTEAYEQYF. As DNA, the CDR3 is TGTGCCAGCAGCCATCTCATGGGGACGGAGGCCTACGAGCAGTACTTC.

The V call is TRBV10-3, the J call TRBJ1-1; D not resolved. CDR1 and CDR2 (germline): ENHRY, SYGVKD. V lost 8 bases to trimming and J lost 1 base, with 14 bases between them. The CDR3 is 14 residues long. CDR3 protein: CAIGSRDPNTEAFF. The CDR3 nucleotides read TGTGCCATCGGTAGCCGGGATCCGAACACTGAAGCTTTCTTT.

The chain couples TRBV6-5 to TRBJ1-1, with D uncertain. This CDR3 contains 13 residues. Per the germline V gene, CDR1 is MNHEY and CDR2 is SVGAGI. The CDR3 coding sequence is TGTGCGAGCGGTCCTTCGGGGTGGACTGAAGCTTTCTTT. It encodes CASGPSGWTEAFF.

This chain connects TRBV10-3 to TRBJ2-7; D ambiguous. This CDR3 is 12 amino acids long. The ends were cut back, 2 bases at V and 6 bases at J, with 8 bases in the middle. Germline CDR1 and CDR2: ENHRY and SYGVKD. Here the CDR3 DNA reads TGTGCCATCAGTGAGAATGGGCGCGAGCAGTACTTC. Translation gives CAISENGREQYF.

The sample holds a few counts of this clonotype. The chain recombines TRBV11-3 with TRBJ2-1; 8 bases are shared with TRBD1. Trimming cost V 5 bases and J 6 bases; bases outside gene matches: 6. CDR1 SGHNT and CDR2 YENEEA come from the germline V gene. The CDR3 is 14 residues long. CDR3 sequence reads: CASSNRQGSNEQFF. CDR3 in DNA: TGTGCCAGCAGCAACCGACAGGGGTCCAATGAGCAGTTCTTC.

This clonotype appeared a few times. The CDR3 spells CASSPDRGPYEQYF. The CDR3 coding sequence is TGTGCCAGCAGCCCCGACAGGGGGCCCTACGAGCAGTACTTC. J is TRBJ2-7 and V is TRBV3-1, with 10 nucleotides matching TRBD1. The CDR3 has 14 residues. In germline, CDR1 is LGHDT, CDR2 YNNKEL (reference sequence). The trim removed 4 bases at V and 2 bases at J, leaving 2 bases unmatched.

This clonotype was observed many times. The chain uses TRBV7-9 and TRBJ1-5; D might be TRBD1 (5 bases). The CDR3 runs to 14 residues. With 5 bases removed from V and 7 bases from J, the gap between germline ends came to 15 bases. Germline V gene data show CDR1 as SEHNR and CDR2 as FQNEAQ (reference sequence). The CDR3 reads CASSHPGAGQPQHF. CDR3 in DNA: TGTGCCAGCAGCCATCCCGGGGCCGGGCAGCCCCAGCATTTT.